One sample yielded the 15 T cell receptor beta chains listed below, sequenced in a study of shared clonotypes between healthy human individuals. Data came from immunoSEQ multiplex PCR; TCRdb stores just in-frame clones and leaves some out. The sample holds under 850,000 clones; roughly 72% are singletons and the top ten take approximately 2%. The sample comprised memory CD4+ T cells sorted from blood. Subset reported: CD45RA-negative fraction. All receptors derive from a woman aged 30 to 39 in good health.

This clone was observed many times. The genes are TRBV5-1 and TRBJ2-1; 7 bases line up with TRBD1. The germline V gene has CDR1 SGHRS and CDR2 YFSETQ. V lost 4 bases, J lost 0 bases, and 16 bases stayed unmatched. The CDR3 contains 19 residues. This CDR3 reads CASSQDRMAALSSYNEQFF. CDR3 DNA sequence: TGCGCCAGCAGCCAGGACAGGATGGCAGCCCTGAGCTCCTACAATGAGCAGTTCTTC.

V and J are TRBV6-1 and TRBJ2-1; a possible D gene is TRBD1 (6 bases). Germline CDR1 reads MNHNS; CDR2 reads SASEGT. V lost 6 bases, J lost 2 bases, and 14 bases lay in between. This CDR3 region has 15 residues. The CDR3 DNA is TGTGCCAGCAGCCCCTCCGGGACACCCTACAATGAGCAGTTCTTC. Its translation is CASSPSGTPYNEQFF.

The gene calls are TRBV27 and TRBJ2-5; 8 bases fit TRBD1. Germline trimming cut 6 bases from V and 4 bases from J; bases unmatched to any gene: 4. The CDR3 totals 13 residues. CDR1 is MNHEY and CDR2 is SMNVEV in the germline V gene (reference sequence). The CDR3 is CASRTTGAETQYF. DNA for the CDR3: TGTGCCAGCAGGACGACAGGGGCAGAGACCCAGTACTTC.

The V call is TRBV6-1, the J call TRBJ1-1; possible D gene TRBD1, 6 bases. The V and J ends lost 5 bases and 4 bases respectively, with 11 bases between them. This CDR3 spans 13 amino acids. Germline CDR1 is MNHNS and CDR2 is SASEGT. This CDR3 is CASSTTGITEAFF. CDR3 nucleotides: TGTGCCAGCAGTACGACAGGTATCACTGAAGCTTTCTTT.

This clone occurred a few times. The sample holds other DNA sequences that translate to the same CDR3. The rearrangement uses TRBV6-5 and TRBJ1-2; D is unclear. The CDR3 has 15 amino acids. Per germline, CDR1 MNHEY and CDR2 SVGAGI. The V gene lost 0 bases and the J gene lost 2 bases, with 10 bases spanning the gap. The CDR3 is CASSYSPGQNYGYTF. CDR3 nucleotides: TGTGCCAGCAGTTACTCGCCAGGTCAGAACTATGGCTACACCTTC.

The V and J genes are TRBV2 and TRBJ2-1; 7 bases align to TRBD2. CDR1 and CDR2 (germline): SNHLY, FYNNEI. V was clipped by 6 bases and J by 9 bases; unmatched bases: 8. This CDR3 contains 13 residues. Written as DNA, the CDR3 is TGTGCCAGCAGCCGTGGGGGGGTCAGTGAGCAGTTCTTC. It translates to CASSRGGVSEQFF.

Concerning this clone itself: Other nucleotide sequences in the sample specify the same CDR3. DNA for the CDR3: TGCGCCAGCAGCTTGACCGGGGAGAGCAATCAGCCCCAGCATTTT. As protein: CASSLTGESNQPQHF. V is TRBV5-1 and J is TRBJ1-5; D gene uncertain. The CDR3 has 15 amino acids. Trimming removed 1 base at V and 1 base at J, with 9 bases between. Germline V gene lookup returns CDR1 SGHRS and CDR2 YFSETQ. The full variable domain, rest sourced from reference TRBV5-1 and TRBJ1-5, is KAGVTQTPRYLIKTRGQQVTLSCSPISGHRSVSWYQQTPGQGLQFLFEYFSETQRNKGNFPGRFSGRQFSNSRSEMNVSTLELGDSALYLCASSLTGESNQPQHFGDGTRLSIL.

The V call is TRBV19, the J call TRBJ1-1; D is unclear. Trimming cost V 3 bases and J 0 bases, with 11 bases left between them. The CDR3 loop spans 15 amino acids. The germline gives CDR1 LNHDA, CDR2 SQIVND (reference sequence). CDR3 DNA sequence: TGTGCCAGTAGTATTGGGCTATTAATGAACACTGAAGCTTTCTTT. It yields the protein CASSIGLLMNTEAFF.

This chain uses TRBV2 with TRBJ1-2; TRBD1 is a possible D gene (5 bases). Germline V CDR1 and CDR2: SNHLY, FYNNEI. The CDR3 is made up of 12 amino acids. The V end was cut by 4 bases, the J end by 8 bases, with 11 bases between. The CDR3: CASSVGDGGYTF. For the CDR3, the DNA is TGTGCCAGCAGTGTAGGGGACGGCGGCTACACCTTC.

The chain combines TRBV27 with TRBJ2-3; D is unresolved. Deletions cut 5 bases from V and 1 base from J, with 10 bases between. Germline CDR1 and CDR2: MNHEY and SMNVEV (reference sequence). This CDR3 spans 14 amino acids. The CDR3 here is CASSQTLGTDTQYF. As DNA, the CDR3 is TGTGCCAGCAGTCAGACGCTGGGCACAGATACGCAGTATTTT.

The V call is TRBV6-1, the J call TRBJ2-6; weak D call: TRBD1 (6 bases). V gave up 4 bases and J gave up 1 base, with 14 bases separating them. The germline V gene has CDR1 MNHNS and CDR2 SASEGT. The CDR3 has 17 amino acids. CDR3 in amino acids: CASSANRVLSGANVLTF. The CDR3 DNA reads as TGTGCCAGCAGTGCAAACAGGGTACTGTCTGGGGCCAACGTCCTGACTTTC.

The chain is built from TRBV30 and TRBJ2-7; 7 bases map to TRBD1. J gave up 1 base and V 8 bases, and 2 bases lay outside the gene matches. This CDR3 comprises 11 residues. Germline CDR1 and CDR2: GTSNPN and SVGIG (reference sequence). CDR3 in amino acids: CARGQSYEQYF. Here the CDR3 DNA reads TGTGCCAGGGGACAGTCCTACGAGCAGTACTTC.

About this clone: Other DNA sequences of this sample code for an identical CDR3. V gene TRBV11-2 combines with J gene TRBJ2-7; 8 nucleotides agree with TRBD2. V gave up 4 bases and J gave up 6 bases; unmatched junction bases: 14. Germline CDR1 SGHAT, CDR2 FQNNGV. The CDR3 contains 16 residues. The CDR3 loop is CASSSLGRAGVSEQYF. In DNA form, the CDR3 reads TGTGCCAGCAGCTCCCTGGGCCGAGCGGGGGTATCCGAGCAGTACTTC.

The CDR3 spells CASRPTGTAAYEQYF. The CDR3 nucleotides are TGCGCCAGCAGACCCACCGGGACAGCAGCCTACGAGCAGTACTTC. The chain combines TRBV5-1 with TRBJ2-7; 7 bases line up with TRBD1. The germline V gene has CDR1 SGHRS and CDR2 YFSETQ. The CDR3 totals 15 residues. Trimming removed 5 bases from V and 2 bases from J; junction bases left unmatched: 10.

The chain carries TRBV2 and TRBJ2-4; a possible D gene is TRBD2 (6 bases). The CDR3 is made up of 14 amino acids. V dropped 3 bases and J dropped 5 bases, with 11 bases sitting between them. CDR1 is SNHLY, CDR2 FYNNEI, per germline. The CDR3 here is CASSEMGGENIQYF. CDR3 in DNA: TGTGCCAGCAGTGAGATGGGAGGCGAAAACATTCAGTACTTC.